These 27 T cell receptor beta chains were all obtained from the same sample, sequenced in a study of blood T cell repertoires in COVID-19. This table comes from immunoSEQ multiplex PCR, and its TCRdb copy is limited to in-frame clones, with some not included. The repertoire holds approximately 300,000 clones, roughly 82% seen once, with 1.5% to 2% in the top ten. Material: peripheral blood. These receptors were obtained from a woman in her forties or fifties with acute or convalescent COVID-19.

This clone was detected only once. V and J are TRBV27 and TRBJ2-1, with D possibly matching TRBD1 (5 bases). Trimming removed 4 bases from V and 10 bases from J, with 20 bases in between. The CDR3 totals 15 residues. Germline values: CDR1 MNHEY, CDR2 SMNVEV (reference sequence). The CDR3: CASSSRNPGRGEQFF. DNA of the CDR3: TGTGCCAGCAGTTCACGGAATCCCGGAAGGGGAGAGCAGTTCTTC.

The chain combines TRBV7-6 with TRBJ2-3; 9 bases agree with TRBD2. V gave up 1 base and J gave up 5 bases; unmatched junction bases: 7. This CDR3 contains 16 residues. CDR1 SGHVS and CDR2 FNYEAQ come from the germline V gene. The CDR3 DNA follows: TGTGCCAGCAGCTTAGGGGTAGCGGGAGAGCGAGATACGCAGTATTTT. Protein: CASSLGVAGERDTQYF.

V usage is TRBV7-9 and J usage is TRBJ2-3; unclear D gene. V was clipped by 8 bases and J by 2 bases, with 5 bases between them. Per the germline V gene, CDR1 is SEHNR and CDR2 is FQNEAQ (reference sequence). This CDR3 region has 11 residues. CDR3 nucleotide sequence: TGTGCCAGCGAGTCCACAGATACGCAGTATTTT. Translation gives CASESTDTQYF.

The chain couples TRBV7-8 to TRBJ2-7, with D possibly matching TRBD2 (6 bases). The CDR3 consists of 16 residues. Trimming pared 4 bases from V and 0 bases from J, leaving 16 bases between. Germline V CDR1 and CDR2: SGHVS, FQNEAQ. For the CDR3, the DNA is TGTGCCAGCAGCTCTAATATTCGGGGGACCTCCTACGAGCAGTACTTC. It is translated as CASSSNIRGTSYEQYF.

The chain has TRBV28 and TRBJ1-2; 7 bases are shared with TRBD1. Germline V gene data show CDR1 as MDHEN and CDR2 as SYDVKM. V lost 6 bases to trimming and J lost 2 bases; unmatched junction nucleotides: 15. The CDR3 covers 17 residues. CDR3 DNA sequence: TGTGCCAGCAGCCCGAATGACAGGGCTTCAAAGAACTATGGCTACACCTTC. This sequence encodes CASSPNDRASKNYGYTF.

The chain links TRBV7-2 to TRBJ1-4, with no clear D. Germline V gene sequence: CDR1 SGHTA, CDR2 FQGNSA. The length of the CDR3 is 16 residues. Trimming stripped 2 bases from V and 5 bases from J, with 15 bases between. As DNA, the CDR3 is TGTGCCAGCAGCTTAAGTGTCGTCAGAATGAATGAAAAACTGTTTTTT. Its translation is CASSLSVVRMNEKLFF.

This clone has only one observation. The chain has TRBV27 and TRBJ1-2; perhaps TRBD1 as D (6 bases). The CDR3 has 13 amino acids. Germline V gene lookup returns CDR1 MNHEY and CDR2 SMNVEV (reference sequence). V gave up 0 bases and J gave up 8 bases, with 10 bases separating them. CDR3 protein: CASSLSAGVGYTF. The CDR3 nucleotides are TGTGCCAGCAGTTTATCGGCAGGGGTAGGCTACACCTTC.

The genes are TRBV19 and TRBJ2-3; 11 nucleotides match TRBD2. Germline V lookup: CDR1 LNHDA, CDR2 SQIVND (reference sequence). V lost 5 bases, J lost 5 bases, and 0 bases stayed unmatched. This CDR3 contains 13 residues. CDR3 bases: TGTGCCAGTAGTGGGACTAGCGGAGATACGCAGTATTTT. This translates into CASSGTSGDTQYF.

Points on this clone: Other DNA sequences in the same sample also yield this CDR3. The rearrangement links TRBV3-1 (or the pseudogene TRBV3-2) to TRBJ1-3; unclear D gene. Germline V gene sequence: CDR1 LGHDT, CDR2 YNNKEL (reference sequence). The CDR3 consists of 15 residues. V was pared by 1 base and J by 1 base, with 8 bases between. The CDR3 DNA is TGTGCCAGCAGCCAAGCAGGCGTTTCTGGAAACACCATATATTTT. Protein: CASSQAGVSGNTIYF.

Worth noting for this clone: The sample has other DNA sequences that encode this CDR3 too. The chain is built from TRBV7-2 and TRBJ2-7; tentative D call: TRBD2 (6 bases). Germline V lookup: CDR1 SGHTA, CDR2 FQGNSA. V shed 1 base and J shed 0 bases, with 7 bases lying between them. This CDR3 spans 14 amino acids. The CDR3 here is CASSLVGSSYEQYF. The DNA for the CDR3 is TGTGCCAGCAGCTTAGTCGGGAGCTCCTACGAGCAGTACTTC.

The V gene is TRBV20-1, the J gene TRBJ2-1; D may be TRBD2 (5 bases). The CDR3 is 11 residues long. V gave up 8 bases and J gave up 5 bases, with 10 bases separating them. Germline V gives CDR1 DFQATT, CDR2 SNEGSKA (reference sequence). The CDR3 nucleotides are TGCAGTTCCGGGGTGGACAATGAGCAGTTCTTC. The encoded protein is CSSGVDNEQFF.

J is TRBJ1-4 and V is TRBV14; TRBD1 might be the D (6 bases). V lost 0 bases and J 8 bases, leaving 16 bases between the germline ends. The CDR3 has 16 amino acids. Germline CDR1 reads SGHDN; CDR2 reads FVKESK. The CDR3 DNA reads as TGTGCCAGCAGCCAAGAGGCGGGGAGGGGGTTCGAAAAACTGTTTTTT. Protein sequence: CASSQEAGRGFEKLFF. Combining the CDR3 with reference TRBV14 and TRBJ1-4 gives the whole variable domain EAGVTQFPSHSVIEKGQTVTLRCDPISGHDNLYWYRRVMGKEIKFLLHFVKESKQDESGMPNNRFLAERTGGTYSTLKVQPAELEDSGVYFCASSQEAGRGFEKLFFGSGTQLSVL.

The CDR3 nucleotides are TGTGCCAGCAGTTTATCAACGGGGAACACCGGGGAGCTGTTTTTT. Translating gives CASSLSTGNTGELFF. The gene calls are TRBV27 and TRBJ2-2; D not certain. V dropped 0 bases and J dropped 1 base, with 6 bases sitting between them. CDR3 length: 15 amino acids. CDR1 and CDR2 from the germline V gene are MNHEY and SMNVEV (reference sequence).

As for this clone: At one boundary the junction diverges from the germline segment, which might be a read error. The chain combines TRBV5-1 with TRBJ2-2, with 7 bases aligning to TRBD1. Per the germline V gene, CDR1 is SGHRS and CDR2 is YFSETQ. CDR3 length equals 15 residues. CDR3 in amino acids: CASRPGTANTEELFF. CDR3 DNA sequence: TGCGCCAGCAGACCCGGGACAGCGAACACCGAGGAGCTGTTTTTT.

V and J are TRBV12-3 or TRBV12-4 and TRBJ1-2; possibly TRBD1 for D (6 bases). The CDR3 is 13 residues long. V dropped 6 bases and J dropped 8 bases, with 16 bases sitting between them. The CDR3 region is CASSQQGFSGYTF. CDR3 bases: TGTGCCAGCAGCCAACAGGGTTTTTCCGGCTACACCTTC.

The chain uses TRBV30 and TRBJ2-6, with D possibly being TRBD2 (5 bases). The germline gives CDR1 GTSNPN, CDR2 SVGIG (reference sequence). The CDR3 length is 17 residues. Trimming removed 1 base from V and 0 bases from J, with 13 bases in between. CDR3 in amino acids: CAWSGPGSSSGANVLTF. CDR3 DNA sequence: TGTGCCTGGAGTGGGCCGGGGTCTAGCTCTGGGGCCAACGTCCTGACTTTC.

Remarks on this clone: The junction departs from the called germline gene at one end, perhaps through a read error. V usage is TRBV2 and J usage is TRBJ2-7, with TRBD1 matching 8 bases. The germline V gene encodes CDR1 SNHLY and CDR2 FYNNEI. This CDR3 is built from 13 residues. CDR3 nucleotides: TGTGCCAGCAGTCCGTCTCAGACAGGGGAGAGAGACTTC. Its protein is CASSPSQTGERDF.

This sequence joins TRBV28 and TRBJ1-5; 7 positions agree with TRBD1. V shed 1 base, J shed 2 bases, and the junction held 5 bases outside the gene matches. The CDR3 runs to 16 residues. Per the germline V gene, CDR1 is MDHEN and CDR2 is SYDVKM. The CDR3 protein is CASSLFGQEGNQPQHF. The CDR3, as DNA: TGTGCCAGCAGTTTATTCGGACAGGAGGGCAATCAGCCCCAGCATTTT.

This chain connects TRBV24-1 to TRBJ2-2; D may be TRBD2 (6 bases). Trimming cost V 0 bases and J 0 bases, with 7 bases left between them. The CDR3 consists of 16 residues. Germline V CDR1 and CDR2: KGHDR, SFDVKD. The CDR3 loop is CATSDLSGPNTGELFF. CDR3 nucleotides: TGTGCCACCAGTGATTTGAGCGGGCCGAACACCGGGGAGCTGTTTTTT.

This clone was detected only once. The chain carries TRBV28 and TRBJ2-3, with 8 bases fitting TRBD2. Germline V gene data show CDR1 as MDHEN and CDR2 as SYDVKM. The CDR3 runs to 22 residues. The V segment lost 5 bases and the J segment 4 bases; nucleotides outside the gene matches: 29. The CDR3 DNA sequence: TGTGCCAGCAGTATGTCAAACTCCAATCAGGCGAAGCGGGAGTGGGGCCCAGATACGCAGTATTTT. It encodes CASSMSNSNQAKREWGPDTQYF.

The chain has TRBV15 and TRBJ2-1; tentatively, D is TRBD1 (7 bases). The CDR3 totals 15 residues. Trimming stripped 1 base from V and 8 bases from J, with 15 bases between. Looked up from germline, CDR1 is LNHNV and CDR2 is YYDKDF (reference sequence). The CDR3 nucleotides are TGTGCCACCAGCAGAGTTTCCAGGGGGGTAGATGAGCAGTTCTTC. Residues: CATSRVSRGVDEQFF.

The genes are TRBV6-5 and TRBJ1-2; TRBD1 aligns across 8 bases. The CDR3 consists of 14 residues. The ends lost 4 bases at V and 4 bases at J; junction bases unmatched: 5. Per germline, CDR1 MNHEY and CDR2 SVGAGI. The CDR3 region has the DNA TGTGCCAGCAGTTTGGGACAGGCGCCCTATGGCTACACCTTC. This sequence encodes CASSLGQAPYGYTF.

V gene TRBV5-1 combines with J gene TRBJ2-7; 7 nucleotides line up with TRBD1. In germline, CDR1 is SGHRS, CDR2 YFSETQ. The J segment lost 7 bases and the V segment lost 1 base, leaving 11 bases of the junction unmatched. CDR3 size: 15 residues. This CDR3 is CASSLLAQGQGEQYF. Written as DNA, the CDR3 is TGCGCCAGCAGCTTGTTGGCACAGGGGCAGGGTGAGCAGTACTTC.

A few counts support this clone. The rearrangement uses TRBV6-2 or TRBV6-3 and TRBJ1-1; D ambiguous. The CDR3 is 13 amino acids. V dropped 3 bases and J dropped 3 bases, with 8 bases sitting between them. Germline V gives CDR1 MNHEY, CDR2 SVGEGT. Here the CDR3 reads CASSYRRDTEAFF. CDR3 DNA: TGTGCCAGCAGTTATCGCCGGGACACTGAAGCTTTCTTT.

V is TRBV6-4 and J is TRBJ2-6, with 7 positions matching TRBD1. Unmatched junction bases numbered 6, after V lost 8 bases and J lost 2 bases. The length of the CDR3 is 15 residues. CDR1 is MRHNA and CDR2 is SNTAGT in the germline V gene. This CDR3 reads CASAPDRAGANVLTF. The CDR3 DNA is TGTGCCAGCGCGCCCGACAGGGCTGGGGCCAACGTCCTGACTTTC.

The V gene is TRBV4-1, the J gene TRBJ1-1; D might be TRBD1 (5 bases). V was clipped by 6 bases and J by 0 bases, with 14 bases between them. The CDR3 is 15 amino acids. Germline CDR1 is MGHRA and CDR2 is YSYEKL. CDR3 protein: CASRTQQDLNTEAFF. The CDR3, as DNA: TGCGCCAGCAGGACCCAACAGGACCTGAACACTGAAGCTTTCTTT.

V usage is TRBV19 and J usage is TRBJ2-5; a weak D match, TRBD1 (6 bases). Germline-derived CDR1 and CDR2 are LNHDA and SQIVND (reference sequence). V lost 3 bases to trimming and J lost 2 bases, with 10 bases between them. This CDR3 is 14 amino acids long. The CDR3 region is CASSISGTQETQYF. The CDR3 DNA is TGTGCCAGTAGTATTTCTGGGACACAAGAGACCCAGTACTTC. The variable domain in full, with the rest retrieved from reference TRBV19 and TRBJ2-5, is DGGITQSPKYLFRKEGQNVTLSCEQNLNHDAMYWYRQDPGQGLRLIYYSQIVNDFQKGDIAEGYSVSREKKESFPLTVTSAQKNPTAFYLCASSISGTQETQYFGPGTRLLVL.